This is a list of T cell receptor beta chains from one sample in a study of technical replicates of blood from a few donors. The data were produced by immunoSEQ multiplex PCR, yet TCRdb's version contains in-frame clones alone and is incomplete. Among some 66,000 clones, approximately 88% were seen once, and the ten largest hold 4% to 5%. The sequenced sample consisted of PBMCs. These receptors originate from a human donor in good health. Some clones in this sample may be carry-over from other donors' samples. The conserved cysteine and the conserved F or W are not part of the CDR3 here. Fields, in order: J gene, CDR3 length, V gene, CDR3 protein.

TRBJ2-7	11	TRBV19	ASSIETGYEQY
TRBJ2-1	14	TRBV13	ASSLKISGDYNEQF
TRBJ2-1	13	TRBV11-2	ASSLSGSPYNEQF
TRBJ2-4	11	TRBV9	ASSVTESSIQY
TRBJ1-2	12	TRBV18	ASSATGTVYGYT
TRBJ2-3	15	TRBV29-1	SVEDRLAGVGTDTQY
TRBJ1-2	13	TRBV7-2	ASSLGAGRFYGYT
TRBJ2-7	13	TRBV7-2	ASSFGLAGPYEQY
TRBJ2-3	14	TRBV4-3	ASSQDSATGADTQY
TRBJ2-3	17	TRBV7-9	ASSLNSKYGLFRPDTQY
TRBJ2-1	10	TRBV18	ASSQAINEQF
TRBJ1-4	11	TRBV6-1	ASQGGAMEKLF
TRBJ2-2	14	TRBV5-4	ASTKRPGLNTGELF
TRBJ1-1	14	TRBV25-1	ASSDSRRTANTEAF
TRBJ1-5	13	TRBV23-1	ASSPTRFSNQPQH
TRBJ1-1	10	TRBV30	AWRGAFTEAF
TRBJ2-1	14	TRBV5-6	ASSLRLAGFGNEQF
TRBJ2-7	14	TRBV11-2	ASSPRGSAYSYEQY
TRBJ1-3	15	TRBV7-9	ASHRDLGGTTGNTIY
TRBJ2-3	12	TRBV7-2	ASSSRRVTDTQY
TRBJ2-4	11	TRBV15	ATSRGYVGVEY
TRBJ1-5	15	TRBV7-9	ASSSTGGSYSNQPQH
TRBJ2-1	9	TRBV10-3	AISPSNEQF
TRBJ2-5	13	TRBV2	ASSSGTSGHETQY
TRBJ2-6	13	TRBV5-4	ASRRGGGGANVLT
TRBJ2-1	12	TRBV7-9	ASSLGSGENEQF
TRBJ2-3	10	TRBV18	ASSPGQEAQY
TRBJ1-2	13	TRBV6-5	ASSYSAGGNYGYT
TRBJ1-1	11	TRBV19	ATRTGMNTEAF
TRBJ2-2	12	TRBV2	ASSGQLKSGELF
TRBJ2-5	15	TRBV25-1	ASSPGTSGRGQETQY
TRBJ1-4	13	TRBV6-5	ASSYRPGGDEKLF
TRBJ1-4	12	TRBV7-2	ASSLWTGGEKLF
TRBJ2-1	13	TRBV15	ATSLRQSSYNEQF
TRBJ1-5	15	TRBV19	ASRPTLYGGRDQPQH
TRBJ1-6	12	TRBV6-5	ASNQGFYNSPLH
TRBJ1-1	12	TRBV6-6	ASSFTGGSESAF
TRBJ2-7	14	TRBV11-2	ASSSLLPQNQYEQY
TRBJ2-7	11	TRBV2	ASSGGTSYEQY
TRBJ2-2	15	TRBV11-3	ASSSPDSDANTGELF
TRBJ1-1	12	TRBV4-3	ASSRGQENTEAF
TRBJ2-1	13	TRBV14	ASRTGGSSYNEQF
TRBJ2-5	13	TRBV19	ASSMFSGAQETQY
TRBJ2-5	13	TRBV4-3	ASSQDAAGRETQY
TRBJ1-6	13	TRBV9	ASSVAETGVSPLH
TRBJ1-3	13	TRBV7-2	ASSLAGGSGNTIY
TRBJ2-5	10	TRBV18	ASSPQGETQY
TRBJ1-4	11	TRBV21-1	ASLRAANEKLF
TRBJ1-3	14	TRBV4-3	ASSQDRSLSGNTIY
TRBJ2-7	16	TRBV4-1	ASSQASGTSGSLGEQY
TRBJ1-5	14	TRBV7-8	ASSPTRDRGYQPQH
TRBJ2-2	13	TRBV4-1	ASSPHLALVGELF
TRBJ2-1	12	TRBV7-2	ASSRTREYNEQF
TRBJ2-2	15	TRBV7-6	ASSSSSLLQSTGELF
TRBJ1-1	11	TRBV7-3	ASSLRENTEAF
TRBJ1-4	14	TRBV5-6	ASSLAQLATNEKLF
TRBJ2-5	12	TRBV19	ASSPQVRWETQY
TRBJ1-2	11	TRBV7-9	ASSFPGVLGYT
TRBJ1-2	10	TRBV7-2	ASSWTGDGYT